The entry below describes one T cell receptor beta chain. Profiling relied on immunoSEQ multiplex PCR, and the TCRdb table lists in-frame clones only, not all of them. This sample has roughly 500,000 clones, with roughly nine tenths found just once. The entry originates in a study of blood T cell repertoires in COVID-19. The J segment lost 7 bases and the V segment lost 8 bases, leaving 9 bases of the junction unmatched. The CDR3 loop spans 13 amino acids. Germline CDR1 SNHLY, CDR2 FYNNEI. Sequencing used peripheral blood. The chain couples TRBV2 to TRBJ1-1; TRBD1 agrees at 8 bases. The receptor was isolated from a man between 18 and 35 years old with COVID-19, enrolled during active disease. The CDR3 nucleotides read TGTGCCAGCGGCCAGGGGGCACTAGGTGAAGCTTTCTTT. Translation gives CASGQGALGEAFF. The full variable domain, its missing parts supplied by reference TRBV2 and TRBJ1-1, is EPEVTQTPSHQVTQMGQEVILRCVPISNHLYFYWYRQILGQKVEFLVSFYNNEISEKSEIFDDQFSVERPDGSNFTLKIRSTKLEDSAMYFCASGQGALGEAFFGQGTRLTVV.